This TCR beta chain emerged from a study of blood T cell repertoires in COVID-19. Study as a whole: The United States, Italy and Spain were the sources of the acute and convalescent COVID-19 samples. T cells, B-cell-depleted T cells, or PBMCs supplied cDNA or gDNA.

This clone was detected only once. One end of the junction does not line up with germline, which may come from a read error. Here immunoSEQ multiplex PCR was the method, and the copy in TCRdb shows in-frame clones only, minus some. Among about 200,000 clones listed, approximately 80% were seen once. Seattle participants joined during active infection and were tracked over time. The clonotype was recovered from a man aged 60-69 years with COVID-19, enrolled during active disease. Sequenced material: peripheral blood.

In DNA form, the CDR3 reads TGCGCCAGCAGCCAGCAGGTAGGAACCGGGACAACGAATGAAAAACTGTTTTTT. Protein: CASSQQVGTGTTNEKLFF. The rearrangement joins TRBV4-3 to TRBJ1-4, with TRBD1 as a possible D gene (6 bases). The CDR3 covers 18 residues. Per germline, CDR1 LGHNA and CDR2 YSLEER.